Listed here is a single T cell receptor (beta chain). The data were obtained in a study of blood T cell repertoires in COVID-19. The overall study: Samples came from the United States, Italy and Spain, spanning acute and convalescent COVID-19.

Data came from immunoSEQ multiplex PCR; TCRdb stores just in-frame clones and leaves some out. The sample has 45,000 to 50,000 clones, 75% to 90% seen once. Germline CDR1 and CDR2: WNHNN and SYGVQD (reference sequence). The CDR3 is 9 amino acids. The V end lost 10 bases, the J end lost 5 bases, and 5 bases lay between the germline ends. This receptor was obtained from a man aged 70 or older with acute or convalescent COVID-19. Sequenced material: peripheral blood. The chain links TRBV10-1 to TRBJ2-5; D is unresolved. The CDR3 coding sequence is TGCGCCACTAAGGAGACCCAGTACTTC. Translation gives CATKETQYF.